This T cell receptor (beta chain) was captured by sequencing in a study of cytomegalovirus exposure and HLA in healthy donors. This clone was detected once. The CDR3 loop spans 12 amino acids. Trimming stripped 8 bases from V and 4 bases from J, with 11 bases between. Germline V gene sequence: CDR1 KGHSH, CDR2 LQKENI. 60 Vbeta and 13 Jbeta primers were used in PCR. Profiled with immunoSEQ multiplex PCR; TCRdb holds only in-frame clones, not every one. The table records 85,000 to 100,000 clones, under 85% of them present only once. Sequences were obtained from PBMCs. The chain uses TRBV18 and TRBJ1-1; D is ambiguous. The source is a man in his fifties or sixties in good health and CMV-seropositive. The CDR3 protein is CASQEGSTEAFF. The CDR3 coding sequence is TGTGCCAGCCAAGAGGGATCCACTGAAGCTTTCTTT.